This T cell receptor beta chain was retrieved from a study of blood T cell repertoires in COVID-19. Study information: COVID-19 samples, acute and convalescent, were from the United States, Italy and Spain. PBMCs, B-cell-depleted T cells, or T cells were the source of the cDNA or gDNA that made up the material.

Original data processing: Nucleated cell counts were estimated from reference gene primer amplification. Some clones are missing from TCRdb's copy, which holds only in-frame ones; the method was immunoSEQ multiplex PCR. V, J and clone size derive from that table, while D and trimming were established from the DNA sequence. The sample includes 250,000 to 350,000 clones, roughly nine tenths of them seen just once. Per germline, CDR1 KGHSH and CDR2 LQKENI. There are 14 residues in the CDR3. V was clipped by 0 bases and J by 2 bases, with 8 bases between them. This receptor was identified in a middle-aged woman who had recovered from COVID-19. The specimen sequenced was peripheral blood. V gene TRBV18 combines with J gene TRBJ2-7, with TRBD2 as a possible D gene (5 bases). The CDR3 nucleotides are TGTGCCAGCTCACCACCCGGGGAACCCTACGAGCAGTACTTC. It is translated as CASSPPGEPYEQYF.